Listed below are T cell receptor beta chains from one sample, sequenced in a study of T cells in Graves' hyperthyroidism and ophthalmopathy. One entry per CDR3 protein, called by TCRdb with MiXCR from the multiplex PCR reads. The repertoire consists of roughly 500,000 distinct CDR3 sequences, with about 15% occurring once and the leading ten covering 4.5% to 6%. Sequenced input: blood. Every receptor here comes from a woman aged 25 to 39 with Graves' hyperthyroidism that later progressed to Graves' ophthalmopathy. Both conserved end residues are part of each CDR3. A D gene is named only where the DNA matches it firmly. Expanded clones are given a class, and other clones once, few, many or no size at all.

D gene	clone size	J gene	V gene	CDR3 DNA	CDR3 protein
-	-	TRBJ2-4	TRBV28	TGTGCCAGCAGTTCCAACCTTCTAAAAAACATTCAGTACTTC	CASSSNLLKNIQYF
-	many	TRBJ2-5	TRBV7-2	TGTGCCAGCAGCTTCTATACCGAGACCCAGTACTTC	CASSFYTETQYF
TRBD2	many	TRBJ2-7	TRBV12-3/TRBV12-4	TGTGCCAGTGCCGGGACTAGCGCCCTCGAGCAGTACTTC	CASAGTSALEQYF
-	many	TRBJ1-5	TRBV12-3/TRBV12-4	TGTGCCAGCAGTCCTACAGGGCTAAATCAGCCCCAGCATTTT	CASSPTGLNQPQHF
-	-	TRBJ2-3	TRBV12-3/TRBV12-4	TGTGCCAGCAGTCCCGATCGACTAGGCACAGATACGCAGTATTTT	CASSPDRLGTDTQYF
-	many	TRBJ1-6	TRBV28	TGTGCCAGCAGTCCCCACGGGGGTACAGGCTTACCCCTCCACTTT	CASSPHGGTGLPLHF
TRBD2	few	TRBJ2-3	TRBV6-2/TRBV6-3	TGTGCCAGCAGTTACCCCAATAGCGGGCGCAAGGGGGATACGCAGTATTTT	CASSYPNSGRKGDTQYF
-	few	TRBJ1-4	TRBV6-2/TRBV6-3	TGTGCCAGCACCGACTTGCGAGGCCGGCCTAATGAAAAACTGTTTTTT	CASTDLRGRPNEKLFF
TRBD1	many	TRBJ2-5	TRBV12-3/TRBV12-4	TGTGCCAGCAGGACGACAGGGTCGGCCCAGTACTTC	CASRTTGSAQYF
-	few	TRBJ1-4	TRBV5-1	TGCGCCAGCAGCTTGGAAAAACTGTTTTTT	CASSLEKLFF
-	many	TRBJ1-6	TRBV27	TGTGCCAGCAGTTTGGCGGGGGGCTCCTATAATTCACCCCTCCACTTT	CASSLAGGSYNSPLHF
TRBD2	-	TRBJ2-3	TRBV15	TGTGCCACCAGCTTAGCGGGAGGCGACACAGATACGCAGTATTTT	CATSLAGGDTDTQYF
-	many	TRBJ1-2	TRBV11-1	TGTGCCAGCAGCTTTTTTTCCGGACGGCCCTATGGCTACACCTTC	CASSFFSGRPYGYTF
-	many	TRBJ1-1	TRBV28	TGTGCCAGCAGTTCCCCCCCGGGGGCGGGCACTGAAGCTTTCTTT	CASSSPPGAGTEAFF
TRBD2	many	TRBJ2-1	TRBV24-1	TGTGCCACCAGTGACTCCGGACTAGCAACTTCCTACAATGAGCAGTTCTTC	CATSDSGLATSYNEQFF
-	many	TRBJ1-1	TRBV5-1	TGCGCCAGCAGCTTGGACGGGACACCTTTCTCGGACACTGAAGCTTTCTTT	CASSLDGTPFSDTEAFF
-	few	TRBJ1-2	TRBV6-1	TGTGCCAGCAGTGAAGCGTGGCGGGCCGCTGGCTACACCTTC	CASSEAWRAAGYTF
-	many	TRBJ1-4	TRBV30	TGTGCCTGGAGTGCCGCCCGGGGGGCAGCGGAAAAACTGTTTTTT	CAWSAARGAAEKLFF
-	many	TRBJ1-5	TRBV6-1	TGTGCCAGCATCACTAGTCAAGCGCAGACTAGCAATCAGCCCCAGCATTTT	CASITSQAQTSNQPQHF
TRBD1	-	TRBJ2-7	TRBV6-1	TGTGCCAGCAGTCTTACTTCACAGGGGGTCCACGAGCAGTACTTC	CASSLTSQGVHEQYF
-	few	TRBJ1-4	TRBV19	TGTGCCAGTCAGTCCACAGGGTGGAATGAAAAACTGTTTTTT	CASQSTGWNEKLFF
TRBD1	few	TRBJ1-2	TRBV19	TGTGCCAGCAAGTACTCCAGGGGGCAGGAAGGCCGCAACTATGGCTACACCTTC	CASKYSRGQEGRNYGYTF
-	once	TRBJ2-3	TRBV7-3	TGTGCCAGCAGCTTGGGGGCCGGACTAGAACGAGATACGCAGTATTTT	CASSLGAGLERDTQYF
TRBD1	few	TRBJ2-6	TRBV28	TGTGCCAGCAGGGGAACAGGGGGCAGGGCCAACGTCCTGACTTTC	CASRGTGGRANVLTF
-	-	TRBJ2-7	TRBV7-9	TGTGCCAGTAGTTATGGGACCATAAACCGCGAGCAGTACTTC	CASSYGTINREQYF
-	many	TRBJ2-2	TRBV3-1	TGTGCCAGCGCGGTGACGGGAGTGTCAGGGGAGCTGTTTTTT	CASAVTGVSGELFF
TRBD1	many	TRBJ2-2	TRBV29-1	TGCAGCGTGGGGACAGCGAACACCGGGGAGCTGTTTTTT	CSVGTANTGELFF
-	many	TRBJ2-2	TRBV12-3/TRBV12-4	TGTGCCAGCACCTTGGGGTCCCGCCCCACTATTGGCGGGGAGCTGTTTTTT	CASTLGSRPTIGGELFF
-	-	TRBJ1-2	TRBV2	TGTGCCAGCAGTGCTGGCCTAGGGAGGGAAAATATTCCATCTATAGGTGGCTACACCTTC	CASSAGLGRENIPSIGGYTF
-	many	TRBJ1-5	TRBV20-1	TGCAGTGCAACATACTTCAATCAGCCCCAGCATTTT	CSATYFNQPQHF
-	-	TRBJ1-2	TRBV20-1	TGCAGTGCTAGTCTCCCCGGGGGGTATGGCTACACCTTC	CSASLPGGYGYTF
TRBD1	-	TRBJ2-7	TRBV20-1	TGCAGTGCTCACTCCCCGGGACAGGGGGCGGACGAGCAGTACTTC	CSAHSPGQGADEQYF